The sequence of this T cell receptor beta chain was determined in a study of blood T cell repertoires in COVID-19. The table came from immunoSEQ multiplex PCR; TCRdb's copy has only in-frame clones and leaves some out. The sample includes about 210,000 clones, 90% to 95% of them seen just once. The sample holds one count of this clone. The CDR3 spans 11 residues. Trimming took 5 bases from V and 12 from J; bases not matched to a gene: 5. The sequenced sample consisted of peripheral blood. The chain combines TRBV12-3 or TRBV12-4 with TRBJ1-2; 8 nucleotides match TRBD1. This TCR derives from a man aged 25 to 40 with acute or convalescent COVID-19. The CDR3 loop is CASSPGTGHTF. Here the CDR3 DNA reads TGTGCCAGCAGTCCGGGGACAGGCCACACCTTC.